The 16 T cell receptor beta chains below were found in one sample sequenced in a study of T-cell memory formation after mild COVID-19. Each CDR3 protein gets one entry after TCRdb re-called the 5' RACE reads with MiXCR. Of around 200,000 distinct CDR3 sequences in the sample, about 11% were seen once. The specimen sequenced was PBMCs or a T cell subset sorted from them (not recorded which). These receptors all come from a man younger than 35 who had mild COVID-19 (a few samples of this study predate the infection). Cell type and time point are not known.

A single count supports this clonotype. The CDR3 nucleotides read TGCAGCGTTAAAAAGGACAGTGTTGACACCATATATTTT. Its protein is CSVKKDSVDTIYF. The chain uses TRBV29-1 and TRBJ1-3; TRBD1 might be the D (6 bases). The length of the CDR3 is 13 residues. CDR1 SQVTM and CDR2 ANQGSEA come from the germline V gene. V was clipped by 5 bases and J by 8 bases, with 16 bases between them. The entire variable domain, with the rest obtained from reference TRBV29-1 and TRBJ1-3, is as follows: SAVISQKPSRDICQRGTSLTIQCQVDSQVTMMFWYRQQPGQSLTLIATANQGSEATYESGFVIDKFPISRPNLTFSTLTVSNMSPEDSSIYLCSVKKDSVDTIYFGEGSWLTVV.

This clonotype occurred a few times. The J gene is TRBJ1-2, the V gene TRBV29-1; D is uncertain. Germline V gene sequence: CDR1 SQVTM, CDR2 ANQGSEA. The germline V and J ends were trimmed by 5 bases and 8 bases, with 15 bases remaining between them. The CDR3 is made up of 12 amino acids. The DNA of the CDR3 is TGCAGCGTTTCCACCACCTGGCGGGGCTACACCTTC. Translation: CSVSTTWRGYTF.

This chain connects TRBV28 to TRBJ2-5; TRBD2 agrees at 10 bases. The CDR3 sequence is 15 residues long. Trimming at V came to 1 base and at J to 7 bases, leaving 6 bases not matched to a gene. Germline V gene data show CDR1 as MDHEN and CDR2 as SYDVKM. The CDR3: CASSLLASGGVTQYF. DNA of the CDR3: TGTGCCAGCAGTTTATTGGCTAGCGGGGGCGTGACCCAGTACTTC.

The V and J genes are TRBV4-3 and TRBJ2-5, with D perhaps TRBD1 (6 bases). CDR3 length equals 15 residues. Trimming took off 0 bases at V and 4 bases at J, with 12 bases between the two ends. Germline assignment: CDR1 LGHNA and CDR2 YSLEER. The CDR3 DNA follows: TGCGCCAGCAGCCAAGATAACAGGGTGGGAGAGACCCAGTACTTC. Its translation is CASSQDNRVGETQYF.

This clonotype was detected a few times. The V gene is TRBV7-2, the J gene TRBJ1-2; D remains ambiguous. The germline V gene has CDR1 SGHTA and CDR2 FQGNSA. The CDR3 is made up of 14 amino acids. The V and J ends lost 3 bases and 4 bases respectively, with 12 bases between them. CDR3 residues: CASSFSGSIYGYTF. CDR3 DNA sequence: TGTGCCAGCAGCTTCAGTGGAAGTATCTATGGCTACACCTTC.

This clonotype was counted a few times. The CDR3: CASSPTPTSGRSEQYV. The DNA of the CDR3 is TGTGCCAGCTCACCGACGCCCACTAGCGGGAGAAGCGAGCAGTACGTC. This chain connects TRBV18 to TRBJ2-7, with 11 positions matching TRBD2. V gave up 3 bases and J gave up 6 bases; unmatched junction bases: 10. Per the germline V gene, CDR1 is KGHSH and CDR2 is LQKENI. The CDR3 spans 16 residues.

At least ten counts were recorded for this clonotype. The chain couples TRBV20-1 to TRBJ2-3; the match to TRBD2 covers 12 bases. The V gene end was trimmed by 6 bases and the J gene end by 9 bases; junction bases not matched to a gene: 10. This CDR3 is 14 amino acids long. The germline gives CDR1 DFQATT, CDR2 SNEGSKA (reference sequence). CDR3 sequence (DNA): TGCAGTGCCCTACTAGCGGGGGGCCCCGTCACGCAGTATTTT. This codes for CSALLAGGPVTQYF.

This clonotype was counted between two and nine times. CDR3 bases: TGCAGTGCTCCCGAGCGGGGGAGCTCCTACAATGAGCAGTTCTTC. Residues: CSAPERGSSYNEQFF. The chain employs TRBV20-1 and TRBJ2-1; TRBD2 agrees at 8 bases. After removal of 5 bases from V and 0 bases from J, the junction contained 6 bases not matched to a gene. CDR3 length equals 15 residues. Germline V gene lookup returns CDR1 DFQATT and CDR2 SNEGSKA (reference sequence).

J is TRBJ1-1 and V is TRBV7-2; D unclear. This CDR3 comprises 14 residues. Germline CDR1 reads SGHTA; CDR2 reads FQGNSA. V shed 2 bases and J shed 1 base, with 8 bases lying between them. CDR3: CASSLSTWNTEAFF. In DNA, the CDR3 is TGTGCCAGCAGCTTATCCACCTGGAACACTGAAGCTTTCTTT. Combining the CDR3 with reference TRBV7-2 and TRBJ1-1 gives the whole variable domain GAGVSQSPSNKVTEKGKDVELRCDPISGHTALYWYRQSLGQGLEFLIYFQGNSAPDKSGLPSDRFSAERTGGSVSTLTIQRTQQEDSAVYLCASSLSTWNTEAFFGQGTRLTVV.

This chain joins TRBV6-2 or TRBV6-3 and TRBJ2-2; tentatively, D is TRBD1 (6 bases). Trimming left V 6 bases short and J 5 bases short, with 10 bases between. The CDR3 spans 13 residues. The germline V gene has CDR1 MNHEY and CDR2 SVGEGT. The CDR3 DNA reads as TGTGCCAGCAGCACTACAGGGACCGGGGAGCTGTTTTTT. It codes for CASSTTGTGELFF.

This clonotype was found a few times. This chain links TRBV2 with TRBJ2-7, with 10 bases matching TRBD1. From germline, CDR1 is SNHLY and CDR2 FYNNEI. This CDR3 spans 14 amino acids. The trim removed 4 bases at V and 4 bases at J, leaving 4 bases unmatched. CDR3 in amino acids: CASSGTGGTYEQYF. In DNA form, the CDR3 reads TGTGCCAGCAGTGGGACAGGGGGAACGTACGAGCAGTACTTC.

The sample holds a few counts of this clonotype. The chain employs TRBV5-1 and TRBJ1-3, with a weak D call TRBD1 (5 bases). CDR3 length: 17 amino acids. Germline CDR1 and CDR2: SGHRS and YFSETQ. Between the trimmed V and J ends, which lost 3 bases and 2 bases, there was a span of 18 bases. This CDR3 reads CASSSGVGASPGNTIYF. The CDR3 DNA is TGCGCCAGCAGCTCGGGGGTCGGTGCGAGCCCTGGAAACACCATATATTTT.

The chain carries TRBV20-1 and TRBJ2-3; D may correspond to TRBD1 or TRBD2 (5 bases each). This CDR3 comprises 13 residues. Trimming left V 3 bases short and J 4 bases short, with 11 bases between. Germline CDR1 and CDR2: DFQATT and SNEGSKA (reference sequence). The CDR3 spells CSARAGTSDTQYF. For the CDR3, the DNA is TGCAGTGCTAGGGCAGGGACGTCAGATACGCAGTATTTT.

This chain uses TRBV18 with TRBJ2-5; D is ambiguous. The V end was cut by 0 bases, the J end by 6 bases, with 5 bases between. The CDR3 runs 12 residues. The germline V gene has CDR1 KGHSH and CDR2 LQKENI. The CDR3 reads CASSPPAQTQYF. The CDR3 coding sequence is TGTGCCAGCTCACCACCTGCGCAGACCCAGTACTTC.

This clonotype was seen a handful of times. The J gene is TRBJ2-1, the V gene TRBV4-2, with 8 bases lining up with TRBD2. CDR1 and CDR2 from the germline V gene are LGHNA and YNFKEQ. V lost 1 base to trimming and J lost 7 bases; unmatched junction nucleotides: 12. CDR3 length: 17 amino acids. The CDR3 here is CASSQVSGGGISNEQFF. The DNA of the CDR3 is TGTGCCAGCAGCCAAGTCTCCGGCGGGGGGATTTCAAATGAGCAGTTCTTC.

The sample holds a few counts of this clonotype. V is TRBV5-5 and J is TRBJ2-7; D ambiguous. Germline-derived CDR1 and CDR2 are SGHKS and YYEKEE (reference sequence). Trimming stripped 1 base from V and 2 bases from J, with 10 bases between. The CDR3 has 14 amino acids. The CDR3 sequence is CASSLTPLPYEQYV. Here the CDR3 DNA reads TGTGCCAGCAGCTTGACCCCCCTACCCTACGAGCAGTACGTC.